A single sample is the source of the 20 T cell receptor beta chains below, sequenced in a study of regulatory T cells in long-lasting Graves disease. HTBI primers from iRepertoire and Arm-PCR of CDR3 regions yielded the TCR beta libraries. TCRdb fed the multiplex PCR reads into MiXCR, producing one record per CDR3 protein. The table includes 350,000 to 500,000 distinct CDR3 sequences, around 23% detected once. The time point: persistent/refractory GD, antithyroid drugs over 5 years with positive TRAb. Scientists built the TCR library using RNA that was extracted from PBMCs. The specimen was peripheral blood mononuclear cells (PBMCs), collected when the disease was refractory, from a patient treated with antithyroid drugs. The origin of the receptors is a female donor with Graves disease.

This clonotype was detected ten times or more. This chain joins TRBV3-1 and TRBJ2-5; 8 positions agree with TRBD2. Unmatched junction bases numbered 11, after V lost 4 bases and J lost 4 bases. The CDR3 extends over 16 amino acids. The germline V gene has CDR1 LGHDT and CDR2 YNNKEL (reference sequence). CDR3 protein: CASSLSRSGRRETQYF. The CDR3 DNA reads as TGTGCCAGCAGCCTTTCCAGGAGCGGGAGAAGAGAGACCCAGTACTTC.

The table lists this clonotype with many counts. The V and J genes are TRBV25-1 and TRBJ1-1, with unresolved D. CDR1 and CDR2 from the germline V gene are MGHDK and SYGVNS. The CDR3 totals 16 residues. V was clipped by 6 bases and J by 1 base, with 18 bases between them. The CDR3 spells CASRGGSLLPNTEAFF. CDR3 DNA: TGTGCCAGCAGGGGAGGGTCTCTACTTCCGAACACTGAAGCTTTCTTT.

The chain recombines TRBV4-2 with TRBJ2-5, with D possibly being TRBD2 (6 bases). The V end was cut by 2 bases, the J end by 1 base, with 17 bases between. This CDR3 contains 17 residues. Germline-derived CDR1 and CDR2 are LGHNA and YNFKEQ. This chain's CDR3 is CASSQTLSRGIQETQYF. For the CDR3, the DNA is TGTGCCAGCAGCCAAACCTTATCCCGCGGGATCCAAGAGACCCAGTACTTC.

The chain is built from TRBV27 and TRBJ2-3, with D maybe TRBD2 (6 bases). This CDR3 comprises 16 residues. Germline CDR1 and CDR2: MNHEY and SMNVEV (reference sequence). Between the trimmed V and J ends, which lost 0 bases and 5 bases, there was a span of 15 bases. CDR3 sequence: CASSLSWRVVGDTQYF. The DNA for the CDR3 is TGTGCCAGCAGTTTATCCTGGAGGGTCGTCGGAGATACGCAGTATTTT.

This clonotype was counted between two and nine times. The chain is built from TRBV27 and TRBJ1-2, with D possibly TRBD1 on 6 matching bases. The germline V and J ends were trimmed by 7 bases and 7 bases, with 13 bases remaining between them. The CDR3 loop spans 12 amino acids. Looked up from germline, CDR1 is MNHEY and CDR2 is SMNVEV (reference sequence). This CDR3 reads CASKLGAGGYTF. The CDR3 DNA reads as TGTGCCAGCAAGTTGGGGGCGGGTGGCTACACCTTC.

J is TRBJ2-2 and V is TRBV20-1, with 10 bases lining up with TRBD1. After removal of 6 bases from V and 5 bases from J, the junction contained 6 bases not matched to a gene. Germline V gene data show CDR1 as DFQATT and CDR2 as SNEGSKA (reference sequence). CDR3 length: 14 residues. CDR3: CSARQGARTGELFF. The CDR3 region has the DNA TGCAGTGCGAGACAGGGGGCGCGGACCGGGGAGCTGTTTTTT.

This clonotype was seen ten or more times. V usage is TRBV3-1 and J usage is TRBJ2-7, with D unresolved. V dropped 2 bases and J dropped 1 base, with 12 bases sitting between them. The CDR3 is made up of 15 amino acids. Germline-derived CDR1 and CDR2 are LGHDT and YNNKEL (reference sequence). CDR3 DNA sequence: TGTGCCAGCAGCCAATTTAACTTGCAATCCTACGAGCAGTACTTC. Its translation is CASSQFNLQSYEQYF.

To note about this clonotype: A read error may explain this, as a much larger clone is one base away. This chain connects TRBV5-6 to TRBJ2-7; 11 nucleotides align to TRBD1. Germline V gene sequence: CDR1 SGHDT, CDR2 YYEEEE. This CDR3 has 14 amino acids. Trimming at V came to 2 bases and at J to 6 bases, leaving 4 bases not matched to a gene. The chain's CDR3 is CASSFGQGAVEQYF. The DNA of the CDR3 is TGTGCCAGCAGCTTCGGACAGGGGGCGGTCGAGCAGTACTTC.

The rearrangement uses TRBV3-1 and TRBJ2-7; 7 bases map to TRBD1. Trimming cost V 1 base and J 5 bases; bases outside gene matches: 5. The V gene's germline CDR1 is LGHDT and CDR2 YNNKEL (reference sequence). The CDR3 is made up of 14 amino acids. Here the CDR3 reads CASSQVFQGDEQYF. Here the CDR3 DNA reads TGTGCCAGCAGCCAAGTGTTTCAGGGGGACGAGCAGTACTTC.

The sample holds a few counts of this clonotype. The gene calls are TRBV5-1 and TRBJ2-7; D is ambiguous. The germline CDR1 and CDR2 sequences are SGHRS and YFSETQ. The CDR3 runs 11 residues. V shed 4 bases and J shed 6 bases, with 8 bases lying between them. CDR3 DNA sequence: TGCGCCAGCAGCACAAGAGGCGAGCAGTACTTC. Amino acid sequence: CASSTRGEQYF. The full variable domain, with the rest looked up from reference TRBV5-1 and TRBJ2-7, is KAGVTQTPRYLIKTRGQQVTLSCSPISGHRSVSWYQQTPGQGLQFLFEYFSETQRNKGNFPGRFSGRQFSNSRSEMNVSTLELGDSALYLCASSTRGEQYFGPGTRLTVT.

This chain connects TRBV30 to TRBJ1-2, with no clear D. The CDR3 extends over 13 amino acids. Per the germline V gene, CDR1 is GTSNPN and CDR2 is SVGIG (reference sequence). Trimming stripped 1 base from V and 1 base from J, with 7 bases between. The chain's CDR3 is CAWSAGGNYGYTF. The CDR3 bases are TGTGCCTGGAGTGCCGGAGGTAACTATGGCTACACCTTC.

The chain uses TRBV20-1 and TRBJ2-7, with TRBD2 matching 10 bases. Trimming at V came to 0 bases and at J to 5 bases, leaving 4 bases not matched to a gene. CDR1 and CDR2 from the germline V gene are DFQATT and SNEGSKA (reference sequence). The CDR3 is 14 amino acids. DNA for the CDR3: TGCAGTGCTAGAGATAGCGGGAGGAGCAACGAGCAGTACTTC. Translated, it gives CSARDSGRSNEQYF.

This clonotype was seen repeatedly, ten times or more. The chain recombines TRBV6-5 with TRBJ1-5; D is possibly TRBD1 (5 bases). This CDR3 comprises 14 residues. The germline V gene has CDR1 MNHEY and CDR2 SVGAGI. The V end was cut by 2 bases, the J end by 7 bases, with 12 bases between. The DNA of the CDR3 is TGTGCCAGCAGTTACGCGGCAGGGCGGCAGCCCCAGCATTTT. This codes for CASSYAAGRQPQHF.

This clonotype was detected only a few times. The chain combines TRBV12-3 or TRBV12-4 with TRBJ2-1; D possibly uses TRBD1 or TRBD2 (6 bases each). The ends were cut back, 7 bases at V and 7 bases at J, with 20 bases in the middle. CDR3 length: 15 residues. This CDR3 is CASKGGYSVWNEQFF. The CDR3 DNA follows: TGTGCCAGCAAGGGGGGATACTCAGTGTGGAATGAGCAGTTCTTC.

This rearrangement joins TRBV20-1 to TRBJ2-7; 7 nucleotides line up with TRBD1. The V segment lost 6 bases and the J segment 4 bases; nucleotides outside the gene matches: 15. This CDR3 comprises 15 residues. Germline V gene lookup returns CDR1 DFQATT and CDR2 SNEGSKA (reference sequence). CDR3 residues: CSAGDSWSLSYEQYF. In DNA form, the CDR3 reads TGCAGTGCGGGGGACAGTTGGAGCTTATCTTACGAGCAGTACTTC.

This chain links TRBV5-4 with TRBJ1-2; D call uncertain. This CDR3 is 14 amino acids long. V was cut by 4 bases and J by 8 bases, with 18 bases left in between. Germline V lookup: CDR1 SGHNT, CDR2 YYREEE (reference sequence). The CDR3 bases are TGTGCCAGCAGCAAATTAGAAAGGAGCCTGGGCTACACCTTC. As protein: CASSKLERSLGYTF.

CDR3 sequence reads: CASSFPNLAGEIPGELFF. CDR3 coding DNA: TGTGCCAGCAGCTTCCCAAACCTAGCGGGAGAAATTCCCGGGGAGCTGTTTTTT. The chain joins TRBV5-8 to TRBJ2-2, with TRBD2 identical over 10 bases. J lost 6 bases, V lost 2 bases, and 13 bases had no gene match. CDR3 length equals 18 residues. Germline values: CDR1 SGHTS, CDR2 YDEGEE.

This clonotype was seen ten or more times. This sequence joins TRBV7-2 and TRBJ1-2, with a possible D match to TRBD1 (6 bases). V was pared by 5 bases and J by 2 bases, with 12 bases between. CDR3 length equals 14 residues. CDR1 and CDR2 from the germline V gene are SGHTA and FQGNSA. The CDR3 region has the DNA TGTGCCAGCAGCGAAATTACAGGGAACTATGGCTACACCTTC. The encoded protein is CASSEITGNYGYTF.

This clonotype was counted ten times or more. The DNA of the CDR3 is TGCGCCAGCAGCCTGACCCTTAGCGGAAACTACGAGCAGTACTTC. Translating it yields CASSLTLSGNYEQYF. V and J are TRBV5-1 and TRBJ2-7, with a tentative D call TRBD2 (6 bases). Germline V lookup: CDR1 SGHRS, CDR2 YFSETQ. V lost 4 bases, J lost 3 bases, and 17 bases lay in between. This CDR3 spans 15 amino acids.

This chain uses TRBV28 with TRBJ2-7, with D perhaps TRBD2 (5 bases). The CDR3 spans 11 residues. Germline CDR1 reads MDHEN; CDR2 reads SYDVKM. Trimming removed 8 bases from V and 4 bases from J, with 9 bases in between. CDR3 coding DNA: TGTGCCAGCGGACTTCATTACGAGCAGTACTTC. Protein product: CASGLHYEQYF.